This T cell receptor beta chain was identified during a study of human versus mouse CDR3 diversity and MHC coevolution. Naive CD4 T cells were sorted as CD45RO-negative, CD62L-positive. The CDR3 runs 16 residues. From germline, CDR1 is SEHNR and CDR2 FQNEAQ (reference sequence). The method was immunoSEQ multiplex PCR; TCRdb's version includes in-frame clones alone and lacks a portion of them. Among 75,000 to 90,000 clones, 90% to 95% were seen once, and the ten largest hold approximately 1.4%. This chain links TRBV7-9 with TRBJ2-5; 9 bases fit TRBD1. The J call could be wrong; TRBJ2-7 is a better fit for the DNA end. Sequenced: naive CD4+ T cells from blood. Subset here: CD45RO-negative CD62L-positive naive CD4 T cells. This sequence was found in a person aged 25 to 69 in good health. The CDR3: CASSPYRGTGSYEQYF. CDR3 sequence (DNA): TGTGCCAGCAGCCCCTATAGGGGGACAGGGAGCTACGAGCAGTACTTC.